These 5 T cell receptor beta chains share one sample of origin, sequenced in a study of regulatory T cells in long-lasting Graves disease. Time point given: newly diagnosed GD, antithyroid drugs for less than 3 months. PBMC-derived RNA was used for the TCR library. Arm-PCR of CDR3 regions and iRepertoire HTBI primers were the basis on which TCR beta libraries were built. A single record per CDR3 protein comes from TCRdb applying MiXCR to the multiplex PCR reads. The repertoire holds about 450,000 distinct CDR3 sequences, with 12% to 15% as singletons. This sample was also put to use in a study of T cells in Graves' hyperthyroidism and ophthalmopathy.

The sequenced sample was peripheral blood mononuclear cells (PBMCs), obtained at new diagnosis, from a patient treated with antithyroid drugs. These receptors were obtained from a woman aged 45-65 years with Graves disease.

This clonotype was counted a few times. The CDR3 region has the DNA TGTGCCAGCAGCTCCTACGTAACTAGCGGGATTAACATTCAGTACTTC. As protein: CASSSYVTSGINIQYF. This sequence joins TRBV7-2 and TRBJ2-4, with 10 bases identical to TRBD2. Losses at the gene ends were 4 bases for V and 7 bases for J; bases not matched to a gene: 10. Germline V gene sequence: CDR1 SGHTA, CDR2 FQGNSA. There are 16 residues in the CDR3.

With respect to this clonotype: One end of the junction fails to match germline, which may point to a read error. The V call is TRBV12-3 or TRBV12-4, the J call TRBJ1-5; D is unclear. CDR3 length: 15 amino acids. The CDR3 here is CASSSDILSSQPQHF. Here the CDR3 DNA reads TGTGCCAGCAGTTCTGACATATTGAGCAGTCAGCCCCAGCATTTT.

This clonotype was counted at least ten times. This chain connects TRBV5-1 to TRBJ1-1; the D gene is possibly TRBD1 (5 bases). This CDR3 contains 15 residues. Trimming pared 1 base from V and 1 base from J, leaving 11 bases between. In germline, CDR1 is SGHRS, CDR2 YFSETQ. CDR3 DNA: TGCGCCAGCAGCTTGTATACAGGTCCGAACACTGAAGCTTTCTTT. Translated, it gives CASSLYTGPNTEAFF. Complete variable domain (other parts from reference TRBV5-1 and TRBJ1-1): KAGVTQTPRYLIKTRGQQVTLSCSPISGHRSVSWYQQTPGQGLQFLFEYFSETQRNKGNFPGRFSGRQFSNSRSEMNVSTLELGDSALYLCASSLYTGPNTEAFFGQGTRLTVV.

A word on this clonotype: A much larger clonotype is one base distant, so this may be a read error. The chain couples TRBV11-2 to TRBJ2-2; 8 bases line up with TRBD1. CDR1 and CDR2 (germline): SGHAT, FQNNGV. This CDR3 region has 16 residues. In DNA, the CDR3 is TGTGCCGGCAGCCCACGGACAGGGAGGAACACCGGGGAGCTGTTTTTT. Its protein product is CAGSPRTGRNTGELFF.

In this sample, this clonotype turned up a few times. One base away lies a much larger clone, so this may be a sequencing read error. CDR3 amino acids: CASSLRGQPYEQYF. The CDR3 nucleotides are TGTGCCAGCAGCTTAAGGGGACAGCCCTACGAGCAGTACTTC. This rearrangement joins TRBV5-5 to TRBJ2-7, with TRBD1 identical over 7 bases. CDR1 is SGHKS, CDR2 YYEKEE, per germline (reference sequence). The CDR3 is made up of 14 amino acids. V gave up 2 bases and J gave up 2 bases; unmatched junction bases: 4.